This is a list of T cell receptor beta chains from one sample in a study of response to subunit inactivated influenza vaccine. TCRdb fed the RT-PCR reads into MiXCR, producing one record per CDR3 protein. The repertoire consists of about 480,000 distinct CDR3 sequences, with approximately 10% occurring once and the leading ten covering 9.5% to 15%. The sequencing here drew on PBMCs from blood, taken around seven weeks after vaccination. All receptors derive from a man aged 45-65 years who received an inactivated influenza vaccine. CDR3s include the opening cysteine and the closing phenylalanine or tryptophan. D genes are given only for firm matches. Rows give clone size only sometimes, using once, few, many, or a class for an expanded clone.

J: TRBJ2-7; D: -; V: TRBV20-1; size: -; CDR3: CSARDGESYEQYF; DNA: TGCAGTGCTAGAGATGGGGAATCCTACGAGCAGTACTTC
J: TRBJ2-2; D: -; V: TRBV15; size: many; CDR3: CATSRDIVYTGELFF; DNA: TGTGCCACCAGCAGAGATATAGTCTACACCGGGGAGCTGTTTTTT
J: TRBJ2-7; D: TRBD2; V: TRBV7-9; size: few; CDR3: CASSSTGLAETYEQYF; DNA: TGTGCCAGCAGCTCAACGGGACTAGCGGAAACCTACGAGCAGTACTTC
J: TRBJ1-1; D: -; V: TRBV20-1; size: -; CDR3: CSGSRGAHTEAFF; DNA: TGCAGTGGCTCGCGGGGCGCACACACTGAAGCTTTCTTT
J: TRBJ2-7; D: TRBD2; V: TRBV25-1; size: few; CDR3: CASSEGIAGFYEQYF; DNA: TGTGCCAGCAGTGAAGGGATAGCGGGGTTCTACGAGCAGTACTTC
J: TRBJ2-3; D: TRBD2; V: TRBV10-3; size: few; CDR3: CAISDGRGGRFPADTQYF; DNA: TGTGCCATCAGTGATGGGAGGGGCGGGAGGTTCCCTGCAGATACGCAGTATTTT
J: TRBJ1-1; D: -; V: TRBV9; size: -; CDR3: CASSVGGMNTEAFF; DNA: TGTGCCAGCAGCGTAGGTGGCATGAACACTGAAGCTTTCTTT
J: TRBJ2-1; D: -; V: TRBV7-2; size: few; CDR3: CASSLGPVSSYNEQFF; DNA: TGTGCCAGCAGCTTAGGGCCGGTAAGCTCCTACAATGAGCAGTTCTTC
J: TRBJ2-2; D: -; V: TRBV7-2; size: -; CDR3: CASRRRGGVDTGELFF; DNA: TGTGCCAGCAGACGCCGGGGCGGGGTTGACACCGGGGAGCTGTTTTTT
J: TRBJ2-5; D: -; V: TRBV20-1; size: -; CDR3: CSVHYGQGKETQYF; DNA: TGCAGCGTCCACTATGGCCAGGGGAAAGAGACCCAGTACTTC
J: TRBJ1-1; D: -; V: TRBV6-2/TRBV6-3; size: few; CDR3: CASSLIRDTEAFF; DNA: TGTGCCAGCAGTCTCATTCGGGACACTGAAGCTTTCTTT
J: TRBJ2-7; D: -; V: TRBV20-1; size: many; CDR3: CSARDLQVYEQYF; DNA: TGCAGTGCTAGAGATTTACAGGTCTACGAGCAGTACTTC
J: TRBJ2-3; D: TRBD2; V: TRBV19; size: -; CDR3: CASRWTSGGGTDTQYF; DNA: TGTGCCAGTAGGTGGACTAGCGGGGGAGGCACAGATACGCAGTATTTT
J: TRBJ2-1; D: TRBD2; V: TRBV27; size: many; CDR3: CASSLSLAGVNEQFF; DNA: TGTGCCAGCAGTTTGTCACTAGCGGGAGTCAATGAGCAGTTCTTC
J: TRBJ1-1; D: -; V: TRBV3-1; size: -; CDR3: CASSKTPTWGGNEAFF; DNA: TGTGCCAGCAGCAAAACGCCCACATGGGGCGGGAATGAAGCTTTCTTT
J: TRBJ1-2; D: TRBD1; V: TRBV20-1; size: many; CDR3: CSTGGANYGYTF; DNA: TGTAGTACAGGGGGAGCTAACTATGGCTACACCTTC
J: TRBJ2-1; D: TRBD2; V: TRBV5-6; size: few; CDR3: CASSMGLVIDEQFF; DNA: TGTGCCAGCAGCATGGGACTAGTAATCGATGAGCAGTTCTTC
J: TRBJ2-2; D: TRBD2; V: TRBV6-1; size: many; CDR3: CASTRTSPGELFF; DNA: TGTGCCAGCACCCGGACTAGTCCCGGGGAGCTGTTTTTT
J: TRBJ2-5; D: -; V: TRBV29-1; size: many; CDR3: CSVEVGKTQYF; DNA: TGCAGCGTTGAGGTCGGAAAGACCCAGTACTTC
J: TRBJ2-1; D: -; V: TRBV11-2; size: few; CDR3: CASSLSISGNEQFF; DNA: TGTGCCAGCAGCTTAAGTATCTCCGGCAATGAGCAGTTCTTC
J: TRBJ2-7; D: -; V: TRBV3-1; size: -; CDR3: CASSQSGTLDF; DNA: TGTGCCAGCAGCCAGTCGGGGACGTTGGACTTC
J: TRBJ2-3; D: TRBD1; V: TRBV7-2; size: -; CDR3: CASSLNRGPDTQYF; DNA: TGTGCCAGCAGCTTAAACAGGGGGCCAGATACGCAGTATTTT
J: TRBJ2-1; D: TRBD2; V: TRBV5-1; size: few; CDR3: CASSLVWTSGSPSNEQFF; DNA: TGCGCCAGCAGCTTGGTTTGGACTAGCGGGAGTCCGAGTAATGAGCAGTTCTTC
J: TRBJ2-5; D: -; V: TRBV7-7; size: -; CDR3: CASSSHSGEETQYF; DNA: TGTGCTAGCAGCTCACACTCAGGGGAGGAGACCCAGTACTTC
J: TRBJ1-5; D: -; V: TRBV20-1; size: few; CDR3: CSASPALGAGARSGQPQHF; DNA: TGCAGTGCTAGCCCTGCCCTCGGGGCAGGGGCACGATCAGGTCAGCCCCAGCATTTT
J: TRBJ1-4; D: TRBD1; V: TRBV4-3; size: few; CDR3: CASSQVGTGVNEKLFF; DNA: TGCGCCAGCAGCCAAGTCGGGACAGGCGTTAATGAAAAACTGTTTTTT
J: TRBJ2-1; D: TRBD1; V: TRBV15; size: few; CDR3: CATRKTGTGLGEQFF; DNA: TGTGCCACCAGGAAAACCGGGACAGGGTTGGGTGAGCAGTTCTTC
J: TRBJ2-1; D: -; V: TRBV12-3/TRBV12-4; size: few; CDR3: CASSTWGIEQFF; DNA: TGTGCCAGCAGTACTTGGGGGATTGAGCAGTTCTTC
J: TRBJ1-5; D: -; V: TRBV20-1; size: -; CDR3: CSARDEGGSGNQPQHF; DNA: TGCAGTGCTAGAGATGAGGGGGGCTCTGGCAATCAGCCCCAGCATTTT
J: TRBJ2-1; D: TRBD2; V: TRBV20-1; size: many; CDR3: CSARGIAGRSIEQFF; DNA: TGCAGTGCTAGAGGAATAGCGGGGAGGAGTATTGAGCAGTTCTTC
J: TRBJ2-3; D: TRBD2; V: TRBV7-8; size: -; CDR3: CASSPWTSSDTQYF; DNA: TGTGCCAGCAGCCCGTGGACTAGTTCAGATACGCAGTATTTT
J: TRBJ1-1; D: -; V: TRBV20-1; size: -; CDR3: CSARSGPLNTEAFF; DNA: TGCAGTGCTAGAAGCGGACCGTTGAACACTGAAGCTTTCTTT